The rows below give T cell receptor beta chains drawn from one sample of a study of cytomegalovirus exposure and HLA in healthy donors. This table comes from immunoSEQ multiplex PCR, and its TCRdb copy is limited to in-frame clones, with some not included. The repertoire consists of approximately 110,000 clones, with roughly 71% occurring once and the leading ten covering roughly a tenth. The sequenced sample consisted of PBMCs. The source of these receptors is a man aged 35 to 55 in good health and CMV-seropositive. Both conserved end residues are trimmed from each CDR3. A D gene is named only where the DNA matches it firmly.

v_call d_call cdr3_aa
TRBV10-3 TRBD1 AISRTGGTYEQY
TRBV5-1 . ASSLEIDTEAF
TRBV7-8 . ASSRERVDEQY
TRBV2 TRBD1 ASSQGDSGELF
TRBV4-2 TRBD2 ASSHPGLDKSSYEQY
TRBV2 TRBD1 ASSGVQGANYGYT
TRBV27 . ASSSSSNQPQH
TRBV4-1 . ASSPTGVGADTQY
TRBV30 . AWARGTGELF
TRBV5-6 TRBD1 ASSGDREEKLF
TRBV10-1 TRBD1 ASSESGQGAYEQY
TRBV9 TRBD2 ASSVRRLAGPDNEQF
TRBV21-1 . ASSNIPPQPQH
TRBV9 . ASSVGGVSTDTQY
TRBV10-3 . AISDKGLNTEAF
TRBV7-6 TRBD1 ASSDREPDTQY
TRBV9 . ASSVDRVGGVNTEAF
TRBV4-1 . ASSQVAGDRTEAF
TRBV2 . ASSSGTPQRGYT
TRBV9 TRBD2 ASSPRGTSGTDTQY
TRBV6-4 TRBD2 ASSYSGTDHTGELF
TRBV13 TRBD2 ASSFGLAGGSTDTQY
TRBV5-1 . ASSRGTNQDTQY
TRBV7-2 . ASSFSPIAEQY
TRBV28 . ASSFSWAGSSYEQY
TRBV7-2 . ASSPRGGETQY
TRBV7-9 . ASTKSGTLNEQF
TRBV5-6 . ASSLPSNTGELF
TRBV5-4 . ASSRGILGPGETQY
TRBV28 TRBD2 ASSIGLAGSETQY
TRBV2 TRBD1 ASSIKGQGTKNIQY
TRBV30 . AWTVLVGGGEAF
TRBV5-1 TRBD1 ASSWGQMKGYT
TRBV7-9 . ASKFGGAGNEQF
TRBV11-3 TRBD2 ASSQSSGRTSDTQY
TRBV7-8 . ASSLDFLGGDYGYT
TRBV4-3 TRBD2 ASSHGTSGSSYNEQF
TRBV9 . ASSAAGTMGNTIY
TRBV5-8 TRBD1 ASSPGQGAYEQY
TRBV5-6 . ASSPEQGTYGYT
TRBV27 . ASSLRTPMNTEAF
TRBV5-6 . ASSFVAWETQY
TRBV19 . ASTRTGNNYGYT
TRBV27 TRBD2 ASSSSRDYREETQY
TRBV15 . ATSRDQLGVGRNTGELF
TRBV29-1 TRBD1 SVEDGDRPAYEQY
TRBV7-2 . ASSPSGRGEAF
TRBV9 TRBD2 ASSRLAGPNLQETQY
TRBV10-3 TRBD1 AISGSGGPGANVLT
TRBV11-2 . ASSVAGERGQPQH
TRBV30 . AWEGGRSEKLF
TRBV9 TRBD1 ASSVVGTGGTEAF
TRBV5-1 . ASSLGLANEQF
TRBV7-8 . ASSLARAEQY
TRBV19 . ASSRNSGYSGANVLT
TRBV6-1 . ASSEALQAPYEQY
TRBV7-9 TRBD2 ASSVVLAGGSDEQF
TRBV7-9 . ASSHSESSYNEQF
TRBV4-1 TRBD2 ASSHSGSDEQY